This is a list of T cell receptor beta chains from one sample in a study of OX40 agonist ivuxolimab in advanced cancers. TCRdb keeps only in-frame clones here, not all; method: immunoSEQ multiplex PCR. The profile shows about 61,000 clones, 80% to 95% of them singletons. This specimen was CD4+ or CD8+ T cells sorted from blood, taken in a trial of the OX40 agonist ivuxolimab. These receptors came from an adult with an advanced solid tumor such as melanoma, head and neck, liver or kidney cancer. Both conserved end residues are trimmed from each CDR3. The order of the fields is D gene, V gene, CDR3 protein. A D gene is named only where the DNA matches it firmly.

d_call: TRBD1
v_call: TRBV9
cdr3_aa: ASSGQGNQPQH

d_call: -
v_call: TRBV4-3
cdr3_aa: ASSPLEGWTEAF

d_call: -
v_call: TRBV5-6
cdr3_aa: ASSLGGTTEAF

d_call: -
v_call: TRBV4-2
cdr3_aa: ASSPRTEINYGYT

d_call: TRBD1
v_call: TRBV4-3
cdr3_aa: ASSQDLGTGKSQPQH

d_call: TRBD2
v_call: TRBV5-4
cdr3_aa: ASSFPSGRAGGYEQF

d_call: -
v_call: TRBV25-1
cdr3_aa: ASSRRGGPNYGYT

d_call: TRBD1
v_call: TRBV29-1
cdr3_aa: SGRQGDEQY

d_call: -
v_call: TRBV10-3
cdr3_aa: AIRTSPGGGYT

d_call: -
v_call: TRBV6-8
cdr3_aa: ASCLLDSITDTQY

d_call: TRBD1
v_call: TRBV30
cdr3_aa: AFYRGLPYGYT

d_call: TRBD1
v_call: TRBV4-1
cdr3_aa: ASSLRQGYNSPLH

d_call: -
v_call: TRBV4-1
cdr3_aa: ASSQRVLNTEAF

d_call: TRBD1
v_call: TRBV7-2
cdr3_aa: ASSLTGTGGRQPQH

d_call: -
v_call: TRBV9
cdr3_aa: ASSVLTSSDSPLH

d_call: -
v_call: TRBV20-1
cdr3_aa: SAFRGKTQY

d_call: -
v_call: TRBV7-9
cdr3_aa: ASSGVNSPLH

d_call: TRBD2
v_call: TRBV19
cdr3_aa: ASSIISGSYNEQF

d_call: TRBD2
v_call: TRBV4-3
cdr3_aa: ASSQDRFPGGYNEQF

d_call: -
v_call: TRBV15
cdr3_aa: ATSRDMAGTSPLH

d_call: -
v_call: TRBV30
cdr3_aa: AWSGQGGEQY

d_call: TRBD1
v_call: TRBV30
cdr3_aa: AWIRGKIYQPQH

d_call: -
v_call: TRBV4-1
cdr3_aa: ASSQGMRDNQPQH

d_call: -
v_call: TRBV13
cdr3_aa: ASSSRRDTFTDTQY

d_call: TRBD1
v_call: TRBV7-9
cdr3_aa: ASSPWTGGGLAKNIQY